This T cell receptor beta chain was profiled in a study of shared clonotypes between healthy human individuals (dated by TCRdb to about 2020). For the wider study: Two women and a few men aged 18 to 49 years were included in the cohort. Per donor, leukapheresis produced somewhere between about 0.9 and 10 billion PBMCs. Different laboratories and diverse techniques were used to prepare libraries and sequence TCR repertoires, to increase sequencing depth and limit assay-specific biases. To estimate repertoire size and how much clonotype sharing occurs between individuals, the study deeply sequenced the blood TCR repertoires of about five healthy adults. Per donor, three plates each were used for CD4 naive and CD4 memory, two for CD8 naive, and one for CD8 memory. What the study reported, not specific to this receptor: Larger estimated clonotype richness was generally found for naive subsets than for memory subsets. Compared with non-shared clonotypes, clonotypes shared by all four sorted-subset donors had higher generation probabilities. Pairwise subsampling led to the expectation that sequencing depth would affect the degree of clonotype sharing among donors. Sampling was restricted to blood, and TCR repertoires in tissue are likely to differ from TCR repertoires in blood. Because the study included only a small number of donors, the genetic and exposure-history diversity represented was limited. About 5% of naive CD4, 3.5% of naive CD8, approximately 2% of memory CD4, and around 0.42% of memory CD8 clonotypes were shared across a few donors. Rarefaction of sorted-subset datasets indicated incomplete sequencing despite the large sequencing depth.

The donors were healthy, HIV-negative adults with no recently reported acute infections or vaccinations. Every donor was a Caucasian adult living in Nashville, Tennessee, USA. Magnetic negative selection was used to enrich CD4+ T cells, after which naive cells were positively selected on CD45RA and the negative fraction became the memory subset. Blood was obtained by leukapheresis, after which PBMCs were separated by Ficoll-Histopaque density gradient centrifugation and cryopreserved in liquid nitrogen vapor phase. Purity and quantity of every magnetically sorted T cell population were checked by analytical flow cytometry. Genomic DNA was isolated from every sorted fraction and measured by UV absorbance on a Nanodrop 2000c. TCR CDR3 regions were amplified from genomic DNA by multiplex PCR using the deep immunoSEQ assay. For each cell subset, the extracted genomic DNA was distributed evenly across all wells of several immunoSEQ 96-well plates, and each plate served as one replicate. For sorted subsets, approximately 210 ng of genomic DNA, equivalent to some 33,000 T cell genomes, went into each replicate PCR. Purified libraries were measured with a Qubit 3.0 fluorometer, size-checked on a Bioanalyzer 2100, and measured again with the KAPA Library Quantification kit. Each immunoSEQ 96-well plate was sequenced on its own single-read 150-cycle Illumina NextSeq 550 flow cell. From the authors' description of their analysis: Because the immunoSEQ output included only junctional sequences and no quality scores, the filtering could not be the same as the filtering used for full-length reads. Sequences were annotated with PyIR, a Python wrapper for IgBLAST v1.9, and V/J genes and CDR3 were assigned using IMGT germline references. Reads were removed for weak V/J assignments (E-value above 1e-6), missing CDR3, stop codons, out-of-frame junctions, or ambiguous translated residues. V3J clonotypes were defined by identical inferred V gene, J gene, and CDR3 amino acid sequence. Percentage overlap between repertoires was computed as shared unique clonotypes divided by the size of the smaller repertoire. Richness of each repertoire was evaluated using RTK rarefaction, the Chao1 estimator, and Recon v2.1 estimates of unobserved clonotypes. Generation probabilities were computed with OLGA for all TCRbeta clonotypes obtained by the gDNA method from a handful of donors. Not all clones reach the TCRdb copy of this immuneACCESS table, which keeps in-frame sequences only. Checked studies attribute under half of the gap to unresolved V genes and leave the rest unexplained. The V and J calls and clone size are taken from that table; D and trimming were inferred from the DNA. Within this sample are 2 million to 2.5 million clones, with 85% to 95% of them counted one time only. About 0.13% of the sample is in the top ten clones.

This clone was picked up one time. What antigen it recognizes has not been identified. Base quality data are lacking; no much larger clone is found one base away. CDR1 is given as SGHRS and CDR2 as YFSETQ, both from the germline V gene. CDR3 length: 14 amino acids, cysteine to phenylalanine. The entry retains the CDR3 DNA only, 42 bases that are in frame from base 1. V and J are truncated by 0 bases and 2 bases respectively, leaving an intervening sequence of 8 bases. Material: naive CD4+ T cells sorted from blood. What this sample's cell subset or site label stands for: CD45RA+ positively selected. This TCR came from a man between 18 and 29 years old in good health. The rearranged chain carries TRBV5-1 and TRBJ1-2; the D gene is unclear. The bases read TGCGCCAGCAGCTTGGCGTCTGGGAACTATGGCTACACCTTC. The translation is CASSLASGNYGYTF. This CDR3, with the reference TRBV5-1 and TRBJ1-2 proteins standing in past its ends, gives the full variable domain KAGVTQTPRYLIKTRGQQVTLSCSPISGHRSVSWYQQTPGQGLQFLFEYFSETQRNKGNFPGRFSGRQFSNSRSEMNVSTLELGDSALYLCASSLASGNYGYTFGSGTRLTVV.